Each of the 28 T cell receptor beta chains below was sequenced from the same sample in a study of blood T cells in healthy people across ages. Alongside a J-beta primer mix, a sample-barcoded 5' primer served in a second PCR lasting roughly 7 to 11 cycles. TCRdb used MiXCR to reprocess the 5' RACE reads, holding one entry per CDR3 protein. This table holds approximately 800,000 distinct CDR3 sequences, 55% to 65% found once. Sequencing was performed on blood. The receptors shown here come from a man aged 30 to 39 in good health.

The chain couples TRBV14 to TRBJ2-7; no clear D. Trimming removed 0 bases from V and 3 bases from J, with 15 bases in between. The CDR3 loop spans 16 amino acids. Germline loops: CDR1 SGHDN, CDR2 FVKESK. CDR3: CASSQEGWAPFYEQYF. The CDR3 coding sequence is TGTGCCAGCAGCCAAGAAGGGTGGGCCCCCTTCTACGAGCAGTACTTC.

V and J are TRBV4-3 and TRBJ2-7, with 10 bases identical to TRBD1. CDR3 size: 17 residues. The ends lost 0 bases at V and 2 bases at J; junction bases unmatched: 7. The germline CDR1 and CDR2 sequences are LGHNA and YSLEER. The CDR3 coding sequence is TGCGCCAGCAGCCAAGACCCCCTTGGGACAGGGGCCTACGAGCAGTACTTC. Translation gives CASSQDPLGTGAYEQYF.

V gene TRBV2 combines with J gene TRBJ2-5; D may be TRBD1 or TRBD2 (6 bases each). CDR1 and CDR2 from the germline V gene are SNHLY and FYNNEI. V dropped 6 bases and J dropped 1 base, with 18 bases sitting between them. The CDR3 is 16 residues long. The CDR3 DNA follows: TGTGCCAGCAGCCTGGGGCAGGGGACTCCCCAAGAGACCCAGTACTTC. Its translation: CASSLGQGTPQETQYF.

V gene TRBV6-5 combines with J gene TRBJ1-6; weak D call: TRBD1 (5 bases). This CDR3 is 18 amino acids long. CDR1 and CDR2 (germline): MNHEY, SVGAGI. Trimming took 4 bases from V and 0 from J, leaving 16 bases between them. DNA for the CDR3: TGTGCCAGCAGTTCACAGCCCCAGGGACCCTCCTATAATTCACCCCTCCACTTT. This codes for CASSSQPQGPSYNSPLHF.

The CDR3 region has the DNA TGTGCCAGCACCGATCCGGGACTAGCGCTCCAAGAGACCCAGTACTTC. Amino acids: CASTDPGLALQETQYF. The J gene is TRBJ2-5, the V gene TRBV12-3 or TRBV12-4, with TRBD2 matching 10 bases. The CDR3 has 16 amino acids. The trim removed 7 bases at V and 1 base at J, leaving 9 bases unmatched.

This clonotype appeared once. The CDR3 DNA reads TGCAGCGGCGCTAGCACAGATACGCAGTATTTT. Translated, it gives CSGASTDTQYF. The rearrangement links TRBV29-1 to TRBJ2-3; D is undetermined. Germline CDR1 reads SQVTM; CDR2 reads ANQGSEA. This CDR3 region has 11 residues. Trimming took off 7 bases at V and 0 bases at J, with 5 bases between the two ends.

The gene calls are TRBV18 and TRBJ2-4, with a possible D match to TRBD1 (6 bases). The better agreement between TRBJ2-7 and the DNA end casts doubt on the J call. Germline V gene data show CDR1 as KGHSH and CDR2 as LQKENI. The CDR3 loop spans 14 amino acids. DNA for the CDR3: TGTGCCAGCTCGACAGGAAGGGATACCTACGAGCAGTACTTC. Its protein is CASSTGRDTYEQYF.

The CDR3 reads CASSLGDGTHMDEQFF. The DNA for the CDR3 is TGTGCCAGCAGCTTAGGGGACGGAACCCATATGGATGAGCAGTTCTTC. J is TRBJ2-1 and V is TRBV7-3; D is possibly TRBD1 or TRBD2 (5 bases each). From germline, CDR1 is SGHTA and CDR2 FQGTGA. CDR3 length: 16 amino acids. V dropped 2 bases and J dropped 8 bases, with 19 bases sitting between them.

The CDR3 region has the DNA TGCAGTGCTAGAAGCCCAAGGACCTACGAGCAGTACTTC. It specifies CSARSPRTYEQYF. The chain carries TRBV20-1 and TRBJ2-4; D gene ambiguous. Gene TRBJ2-7 matches the end of the DNA better, so the J call may be wrong. Germline CDR1 and CDR2: DFQATT and SNEGSKA (reference sequence). The CDR3 runs 13 residues.

The rearrangement joins TRBV30 to TRBJ2-7; D ambiguous. Germline-derived CDR1 and CDR2 are GTSNPN and SVGIG (reference sequence). The CDR3 is made up of 14 amino acids. The ends were cut back, 4 bases at V and 0 bases at J, with 13 bases in the middle. The CDR3 loop reads CAWTKMGFSYEQYF. DNA of the CDR3: TGTGCCTGGACTAAAATGGGTTTCTCCTACGAGCAGTACTTC.

With regard to this clonotype: A single base separates this from a much larger clone, so it may be a read error. The V gene is TRBV15, the J gene TRBJ2-7; TRBD2 matches 8 bases. Germline-derived CDR1 and CDR2 are LNHNV and YYDKDF (reference sequence). V gave up 0 bases and J gave up 6 bases; unmatched junction bases: 7. This CDR3 is 15 amino acids long. CDR3: CATSRDGVGRGEQYF. In DNA, the CDR3 is TGTGCCACCAGCAGAGATGGGGTCGGGAGGGGCGAGCAGTACTTC.

The table lists this clonotype with a few counts. The rearrangement uses TRBV9 and TRBJ1-2; a possible D gene is TRBD1 (6 bases). Germline-derived CDR1 and CDR2 are SGDLS and YYNGEE. CDR3 length: 14 amino acids. Between the trimmed V and J ends, which lost 0 bases and 7 bases, there was a span of 13 bases. The DNA of the CDR3 is TGTGCCAGCAGCGTAGAGGGGGGAAATGGTGGCTACACCTTC. This translates into CASSVEGGNGGYTF.

The sample holds a few counts of this clonotype. The chain recombines TRBV18 with TRBJ2-3; D is unclear. V lost 3 bases and J lost 4, with 11 bases in between. The CDR3 is made up of 14 amino acids. The germline V gene has CDR1 KGHSH and CDR2 LQKENI. CDR3 residues: CASSPNSNSDTQYF. CDR3 in DNA: TGTGCCAGCTCACCGAACTCAAACTCAGATACGCAGTATTTT.

A few counts support this clonotype. The J gene is TRBJ2-7, the V gene TRBV4-1; maybe TRBD2 (7 bases). CDR3 length: 13 amino acids. Trimming shortened V by 3 bases and J by 4 bases, and 10 bases separated the two germline ends. Germline V gene lookup returns CDR1 MGHRA and CDR2 YSYEKL. CDR3 bases: TGCGCCAGCAGCCACAGGGGAGGGTACGAGCAGTACTTC. Translating gives CASSHRGGYEQYF.

The chain uses TRBV11-2 and TRBJ2-7, with TRBD1 matching 8 bases. Germline V gene sequence: CDR1 SGHAT, CDR2 FQNNGV. The trim removed 1 base at V and 4 bases at J, leaving 6 bases unmatched. The CDR3 contains 15 residues. In nucleotides, the CDR3 is TGTGCCAGCAGCTTAGCTAGCCAGGGGGCGTACGAGCAGTACTTC. Translating it yields CASSLASQGAYEQYF.

The J gene is TRBJ2-5, the V gene TRBV5-1; possible D gene TRBD2, 6 bases. Trimming took 5 bases from V and 4 from J, leaving 15 bases between them. The germline V gene has CDR1 SGHRS and CDR2 YFSETQ. The CDR3 sequence is 14 residues long. The CDR3 DNA sequence: TGCGCCAGCAGGGCAGGACCGGAGGGAGAGACCCAGTACTTC. Its translation: CASRAGPEGETQYF.

The chain uses TRBV3-1 and TRBJ1-2; D possibly corresponds to TRBD1 (5 bases). CDR1 is LGHDT, CDR2 YNNKEL, per germline (reference sequence). The CDR3 runs 15 residues. V was clipped by 1 base and J by 1 base, with 10 bases between them. The CDR3 DNA follows: TGTGCCAGCAGCCAAGGGGGCAGCCTTAACTATGGCTACACCTTC. Translating it yields CASSQGGSLNYGYTF.

There are many counts of this clonotype. This chain links TRBV29-1 with TRBJ1-2; no clear D gene. This CDR3 comprises 12 residues. Germline lookup yields CDR1 SQVTM and CDR2 ANQGSEA. Trimming took 0 bases from V and 6 from J, leaving 8 bases between them. The CDR3 DNA follows: TGCAGCGTTGAAGAGTGGGAGGATGGCTACACCTTC. Residues: CSVEEWEDGYTF. Drawing the rest from reference TRBV29-1 and TRBJ1-2, the complete variable domain is SAVISQKPSRDICQRGTSLTIQCQVDSQVTMMFWYRQQPGQSLTLIATANQGSEATYESGFVIDKFPISRPNLTFSTLTVSNMSPEDSSIYLCSVEEWEDGYTFGSGTRLTVV.

The J gene is TRBJ2-5, the V gene TRBV5-1, with 7 nucleotides matching TRBD2. Near its end, the DNA agrees better with TRBJ2-7, so the J call may be wrong. From germline, CDR1 is SGHRS and CDR2 YFSETQ. The CDR3 is made up of 17 amino acids. The CDR3 sequence is CASTGWEGSTRTYEQYF. CDR3 sequence (DNA): TGCGCCAGCACCGGGTGGGAGGGAAGTACTCGGACCTACGAGCAGTACTTC.

CDR3 sequence (DNA): TGTGCCAGCAGTTACACCAGGGGGCCTGAGCAGTTCTTC. Translated, it gives CASSYTRGPEQFF. The chain couples TRBV6-5 to TRBJ2-1, with TRBD1 matching 8 bases. Losses at the gene ends were 2 bases for V and 9 bases for J; bases not matched to a gene: 3. Germline-derived CDR1 and CDR2 are MNHEY and SVGAGI. This CDR3 is built from 13 residues.

The chain combines TRBV9 with TRBJ2-3; 8 positions match TRBD1. Losses at the gene ends were 3 bases for V and 2 bases for J; bases not matched to a gene: 8. This CDR3 comprises 16 residues. Germline lookup yields CDR1 SGDLS and CDR2 YYNGEE. The CDR3 loop is CASSAQDRVDTDTQYF. The CDR3 region has the DNA TGTGCCAGCAGCGCCCAGGACAGGGTCGACACAGATACGCAGTATTTT.

This chain joins TRBV7-8 and TRBJ2-7; 7 bases are shared with TRBD1. After removal of 6 bases from V and 4 bases from J, the junction contained 6 bases not matched to a gene. Germline CDR1 and CDR2: SGHVS and FQNEAQ. This CDR3 has 13 amino acids. DNA of the CDR3: TGTGCCAGCAGGTCCACAGGGGTATACGAGCAGTACTTC. This encodes CASRSTGVYEQYF.

This rearrangement joins TRBV4-3 to TRBJ2-3; D remains ambiguous. This CDR3 is 16 amino acids long. Germline values: CDR1 LGHNA, CDR2 YSLEER. Trimming took off 1 base at V and 0 bases at J, with 11 bases between the two ends. The CDR3: CASSQVAGPSTDTQYF. The CDR3 nucleotides read TGCGCCAGCAGCCAAGTGGCAGGCCCTAGCACAGATACGCAGTATTTT.

This clonotype was seen more than once but under ten times. The gene calls are TRBV4-3 and TRBJ2-3; no reliable D call. Germline values: CDR1 LGHNA, CDR2 YSLEER. V was pared by 3 bases and J by 2 bases, with 12 bases between. The CDR3 is 15 amino acids. The CDR3 DNA sequence: TGCGCCAGCAGCCATCTCCACTCTTACACAGATACGCAGTATTTT. Its protein product is CASSHLHSYTDTQYF.

Of note for this clonotype: Since a much larger clone is just one base distant, this may be a read error. The gene calls are TRBV4-3 and TRBJ2-1; 9 bases map to TRBD1. The DNA matches TRBJ2-7 better at its end, which makes the J call doubtful. CDR1 LGHNA and CDR2 YSLEER come from the germline V gene. The CDR3 has 14 amino acids. CDR3 sequence: CASSLGTGYNEQYF. The CDR3 DNA reads TGCGCCAGCAGCCTCGGGACAGGGTACAATGAGCAGTACTTC.

This clonotype showed up just a few times. The V gene is TRBV27, the J gene TRBJ1-5; D uncertain. V was trimmed by 5 bases and J by 3 bases, leaving 8 bases between them. Germline CDR1 reads MNHEY; CDR2 reads SMNVEV (reference sequence). This CDR3 comprises 13 residues. DNA for the CDR3: TGTGCCAGCAGTGGTCATTACAATCAGCCCCAGCATTTT. Translating gives CASSGHYNQPQHF.

The chain employs TRBV3-1 and TRBJ2-7, with D uncertain. The V end was cut by 2 bases, the J end by 4 bases, with 9 bases between. Germline lookup yields CDR1 LGHDT and CDR2 YNNKEL (reference sequence). This CDR3 has 13 residues. Here the CDR3 reads CASSQWMAYEQYF. CDR3 nucleotide sequence: TGTGCCAGCAGCCAATGGATGGCTTACGAGCAGTACTTC.

The chain has TRBV20-1 and TRBJ2-3; D is unresolved. Germline CDR1 reads DFQATT; CDR2 reads SNEGSKA (reference sequence). This CDR3 is built from 18 residues. Trimming pared 0 bases from V and 6 bases from J, leaving 25 bases between. CDR3 sequence (DNA): TGCAGTGCTAGAGACAGTCGACCCCCCGAGAACCGGTTCGATACGCAGTATTTT. This encodes CSARDSRPPENRFDTQYF.